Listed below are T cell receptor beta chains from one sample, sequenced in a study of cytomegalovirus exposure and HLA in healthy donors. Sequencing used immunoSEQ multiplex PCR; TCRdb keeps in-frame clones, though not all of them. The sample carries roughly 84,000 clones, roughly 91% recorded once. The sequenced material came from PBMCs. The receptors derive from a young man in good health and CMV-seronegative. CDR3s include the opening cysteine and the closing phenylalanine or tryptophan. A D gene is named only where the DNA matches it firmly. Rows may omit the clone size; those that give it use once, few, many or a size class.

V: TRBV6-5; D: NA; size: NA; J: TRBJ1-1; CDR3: CASRLGFSDTEAFF; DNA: TGTGCCAGCAGACTAGGGTTTTCCGACACTGAAGCTTTCTTT
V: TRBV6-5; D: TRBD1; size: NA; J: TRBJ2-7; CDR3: CASSYSMVGQTYEQYF; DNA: TGTGCCAGCAGTTACTCGATGGTGGGACAGACCTACGAGCAGTACTTC
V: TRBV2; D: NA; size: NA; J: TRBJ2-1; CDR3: CASSEEGGAYNEQFF; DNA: TGTGCCAGCAGTGAAGAGGGGGGGGCCTACAATGAGCAGTTCTTC
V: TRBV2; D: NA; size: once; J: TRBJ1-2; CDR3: CARLLGGLLYGYTF; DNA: TGTGCCAGACTTCTCGGAGGGTTACTCTATGGCTACACCTTC
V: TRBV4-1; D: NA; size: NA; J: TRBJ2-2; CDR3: CASSQAQAGLNTGELFF; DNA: TGCGCCAGCAGCCAAGCCCAAGCGGGCCTGAACACCGGGGAGCTGTTTTTT
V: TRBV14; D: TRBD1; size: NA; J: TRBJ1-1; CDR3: CASSFTGTGSDTEAFF; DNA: TGTGCCAGCAGCTTTACCGGGACAGGGTCGGACACTGAAGCTTTCTTT
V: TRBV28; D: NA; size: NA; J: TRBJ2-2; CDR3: CASSREHNTGELFF; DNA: TGTGCCAGCAGCCGGGAGCACAACACCGGGGAGCTGTTTTTT
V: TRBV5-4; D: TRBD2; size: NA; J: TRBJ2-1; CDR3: CATLAGGGTYEQFF; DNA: TGTGCCACCCTAGCGGGAGGGGGTACTTATGAGCAGTTCTTC
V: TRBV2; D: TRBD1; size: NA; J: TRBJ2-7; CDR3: CASSEGDRGPYEQYF; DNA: TGTGCCAGCAGTGAAGGGGACAGGGGGCCCTACGAGCAGTACTTC
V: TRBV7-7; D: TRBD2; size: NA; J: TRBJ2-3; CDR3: CASSQGLGSGTDTQYF; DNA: TGTGCTAGCAGCCAGGGACTAGGCTCAGGTACAGATACGCAGTATTTT
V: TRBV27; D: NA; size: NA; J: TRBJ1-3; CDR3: CASSPTGSSGNTIYF; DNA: TGTGCCAGCTCCCCCACAGGATCCTCTGGAAACACCATATATTTT
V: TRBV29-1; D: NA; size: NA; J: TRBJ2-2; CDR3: CSAQLSLTGELFF; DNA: TGCAGCGCTCAACTTTCTCTCACCGGGGAGCTGTTTTTT
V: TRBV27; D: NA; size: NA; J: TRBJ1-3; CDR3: CASSLLGATGNTIYF; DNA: TGTGCCAGCAGTTTATTGGGGGCTACGGGAAACACCATATATTTT
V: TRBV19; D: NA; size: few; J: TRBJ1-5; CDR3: CASSMGQVDQPQHF; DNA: TGTGCCAGTAGTATGGGTCAGGTGGATCAGCCCCAGCATTTT
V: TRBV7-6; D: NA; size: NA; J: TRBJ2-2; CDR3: CATRHGASANTGELFF; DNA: TGTGCCACCCGGCATGGGGCTAGCGCGAACACCGGGGAGCTGTTTTTT
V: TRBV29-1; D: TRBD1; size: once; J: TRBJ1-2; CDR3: CSVEGDRERNYYGYTF; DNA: TGCAGCGTTGAAGGGGACAGGGAGAGAAATTACTATGGCTACACCTTC
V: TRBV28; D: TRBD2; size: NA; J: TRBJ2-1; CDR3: CASSSLAGANNEQFF; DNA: TGTGCCAGCAGTTCACTAGCGGGAGCAAACAATGAGCAGTTCTTC